This T cell receptor beta chain was captured by sequencing in a study of cytomegalovirus exposure and HLA in healthy donors. Study-level results: DRB1 showed the most TCR associations and HLA-C the fewest in a later analysis, as rates varied by HLA locus.

In regard to this clone: Its antigen is still unknown.

At sampling all donors were nominally healthy, likely with unrecorded immune exposures. The ends lost 0 bases at V and 4 bases at J; junction bases unmatched: 4. The CDR3 is 15 residues long. CDR1 and CDR2 from the germline V gene are LGHNA and YSLEER. Primers for the PCR totalled 60 Vbeta and 13 Jbeta. Produced via immunoSEQ multiplex PCR; TCRdb's table is partial and in-frame only. Found here are some 200,000 clones, 80% to 85% of them singletons; the top ten hold 1.5% to 2%. The sequencing sample was made of PBMCs. The sequence was collected from a woman younger than 35 in good health and CMV-seronegative. The chain combines TRBV4-3 with TRBJ2-3, with 7 nucleotides matching TRBD1. For the CDR3, the DNA is TGCGCCAGCAGCCAAGATGGAGGACAGGCAGATACGCAGTATTTT. This gives the protein CASSQDGGQADTQYF.